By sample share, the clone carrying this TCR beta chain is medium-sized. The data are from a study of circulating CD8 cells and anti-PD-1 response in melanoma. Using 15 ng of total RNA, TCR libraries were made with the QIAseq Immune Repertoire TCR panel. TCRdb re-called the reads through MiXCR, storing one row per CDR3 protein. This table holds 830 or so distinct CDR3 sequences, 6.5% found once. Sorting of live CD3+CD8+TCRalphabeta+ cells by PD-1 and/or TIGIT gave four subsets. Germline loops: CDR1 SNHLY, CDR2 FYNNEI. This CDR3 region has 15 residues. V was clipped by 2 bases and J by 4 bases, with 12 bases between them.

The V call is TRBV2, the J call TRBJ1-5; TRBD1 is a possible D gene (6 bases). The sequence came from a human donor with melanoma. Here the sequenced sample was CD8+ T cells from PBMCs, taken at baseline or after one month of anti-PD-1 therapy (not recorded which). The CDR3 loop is CASSEWAGANQPQHF. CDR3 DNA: TGTGCCAGCAGTGAATGGGCGGGGGCGAATCAGCCCCAGCATTTT.